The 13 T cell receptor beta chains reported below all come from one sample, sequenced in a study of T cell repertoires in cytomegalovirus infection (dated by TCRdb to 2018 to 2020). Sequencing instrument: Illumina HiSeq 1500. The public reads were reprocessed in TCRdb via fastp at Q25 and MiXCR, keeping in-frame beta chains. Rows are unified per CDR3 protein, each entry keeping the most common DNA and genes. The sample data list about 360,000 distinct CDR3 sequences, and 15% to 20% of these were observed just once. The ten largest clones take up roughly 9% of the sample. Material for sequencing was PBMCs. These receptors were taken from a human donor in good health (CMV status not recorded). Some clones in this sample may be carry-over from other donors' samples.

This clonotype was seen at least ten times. CDR3 bases: TGTGCTAGCATGGTCAGGGGCGCCTCCAGCTCCTACAATGAGCAGTTCTTC. It translates to CASMVRGASSSYNEQFF. The chain has TRBV12-5 and TRBJ2-1; TRBD1 is a possible D gene (6 bases). Deletions cut 9 bases from V and 0 bases from J, with 21 bases between. The germline gives CDR1 LGHNT, CDR2 FRNRAP. There are 17 residues in the CDR3.

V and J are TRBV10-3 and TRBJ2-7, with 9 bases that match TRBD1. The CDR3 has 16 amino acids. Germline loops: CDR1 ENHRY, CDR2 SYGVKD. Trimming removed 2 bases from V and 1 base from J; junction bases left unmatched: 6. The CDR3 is CAISEGQGILSYEQYF. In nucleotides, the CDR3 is TGTGCCATCAGTGAGGGACAGGGGATACTTTCCTACGAGCAGTACTTC.

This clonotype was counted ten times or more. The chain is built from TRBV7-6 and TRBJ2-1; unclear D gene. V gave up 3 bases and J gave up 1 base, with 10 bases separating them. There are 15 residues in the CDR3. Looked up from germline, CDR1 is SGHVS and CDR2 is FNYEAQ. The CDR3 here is CASSFLYDSYNEQFF. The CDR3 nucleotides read TGTGCCAGCAGCTTCCTCTACGATTCCTACAATGAGCAGTTCTTC.

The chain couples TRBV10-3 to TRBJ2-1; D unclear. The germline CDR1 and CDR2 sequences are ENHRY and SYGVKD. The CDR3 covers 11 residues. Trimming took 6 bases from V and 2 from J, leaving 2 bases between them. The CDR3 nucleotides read TGTGCCATCAGGGCCTACAATGAGCAGTTCTTC. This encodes CAIRAYNEQFF.

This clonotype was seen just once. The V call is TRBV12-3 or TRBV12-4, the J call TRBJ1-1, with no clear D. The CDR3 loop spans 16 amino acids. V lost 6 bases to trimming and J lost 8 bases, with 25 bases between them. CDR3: CASSSTGLGGGSEAFF. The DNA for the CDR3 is TGTGCCAGCAGCTCAACGGGATTGGGTGGCGGGTCGGAAGCTTTCTTT.

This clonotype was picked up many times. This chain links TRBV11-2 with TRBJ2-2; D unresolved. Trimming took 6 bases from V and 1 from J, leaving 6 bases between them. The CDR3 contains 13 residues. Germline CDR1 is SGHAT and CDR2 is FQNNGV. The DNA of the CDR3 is TGTGCCAGCAGGCCCGAGAACACCGGGGAGCTGTTTTTT. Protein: CASRPENTGELFF. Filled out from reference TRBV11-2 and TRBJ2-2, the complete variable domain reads EAGVAQSPRYKIIEKRQSVAFWCNPISGHATLYWYQQILGQGPKLLIQFQNNGVVDDSQLPKDRFSAERLKGVDSTLKIQPAKLEDSAVYLCASRPENTGELFFGEGSRLTVL.

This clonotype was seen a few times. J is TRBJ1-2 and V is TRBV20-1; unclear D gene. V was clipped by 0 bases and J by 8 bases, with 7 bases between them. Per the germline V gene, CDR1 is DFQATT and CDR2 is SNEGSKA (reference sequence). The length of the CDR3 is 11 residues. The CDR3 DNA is TGCAGTGCTAGAGATTACGGAGGCTACACCTTC. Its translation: CSARDYGGYTF.

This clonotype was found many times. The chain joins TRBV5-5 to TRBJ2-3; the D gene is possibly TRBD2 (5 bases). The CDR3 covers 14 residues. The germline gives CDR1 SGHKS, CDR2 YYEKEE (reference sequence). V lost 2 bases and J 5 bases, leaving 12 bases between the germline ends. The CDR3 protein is CASSLGPRGDTQYF. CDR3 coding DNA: TGTGCCAGCAGCTTAGGGCCCCGGGGAGATACGCAGTATTTT.

CDR3: CASSPRTVTPQHF. The CDR3 bases are TGTGCCAGTAGTCCGCGCACAGTCACCCCCCAGCATTTT. The chain joins TRBV19 to TRBJ1-5; D not certain. V was trimmed by 5 bases and J by 10 bases, leaving 15 bases between them. The CDR3 spans 13 residues. Germline CDR1 reads LNHDA; CDR2 reads SQIVND (reference sequence).

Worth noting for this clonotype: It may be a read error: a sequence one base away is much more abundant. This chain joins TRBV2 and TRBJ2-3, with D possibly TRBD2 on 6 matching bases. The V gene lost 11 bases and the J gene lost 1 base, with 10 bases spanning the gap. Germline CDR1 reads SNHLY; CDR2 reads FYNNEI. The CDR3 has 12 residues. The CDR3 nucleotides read TGTGCCTGCTCGGGGGGCACAGATACGCAGTATTTT. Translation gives CACSGGTDTQYF.

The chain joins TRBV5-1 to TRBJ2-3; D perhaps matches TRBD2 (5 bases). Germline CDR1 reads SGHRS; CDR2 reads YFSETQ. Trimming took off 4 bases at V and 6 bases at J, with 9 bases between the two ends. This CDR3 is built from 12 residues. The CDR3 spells CASSVTGDTQYF. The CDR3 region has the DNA TGCGCCAGCAGCGTGACGGGGGATACGCAGTATTTT.

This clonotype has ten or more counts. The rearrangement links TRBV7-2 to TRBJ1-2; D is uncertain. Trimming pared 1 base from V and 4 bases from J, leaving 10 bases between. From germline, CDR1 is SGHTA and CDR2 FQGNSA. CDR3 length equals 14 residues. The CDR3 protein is CASSLVLGSYGYTF. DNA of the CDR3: TGTGCCAGCAGCTTAGTACTGGGTAGCTATGGCTACACCTTC.

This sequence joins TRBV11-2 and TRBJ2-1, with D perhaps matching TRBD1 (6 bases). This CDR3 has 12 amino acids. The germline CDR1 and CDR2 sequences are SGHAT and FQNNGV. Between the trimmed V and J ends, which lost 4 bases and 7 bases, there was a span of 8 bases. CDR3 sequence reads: CASSSGVNEQFF. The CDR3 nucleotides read TGTGCCAGCAGCTCAGGGGTAAATGAGCAGTTCTTC.